What follows is one T cell receptor beta chain and its context. There is no known antigen for this receptor. It has no much larger one-base neighbor in the sample; base qualities were not kept. TCR beta CDR3 regions were sequenced from DNA using the immunoSEQ Assay. In the authors' own workflow: To compute T cell density, TCR beta template counts were normalized to usable DNA, which was estimated by amplifying housekeeping genes. Using the preseqR package, richness was estimated by extrapolating to 120,000 templates for tissue samples and 400,000 templates for PBMC samples. Clonality was taken to be one minus Pielou's evenness. To identify tissue-enriched TCRs, differential abundance testing was run on productive amino-acid clonotypes with a minimum total count of 5 and an alpha of 0.1. Repertoire overlap between compartments was quantified with the Jaccard Index and Morisita Overlap Index. GLIPH grouped TCR beta CDR3s together with public tetramer-defined viral CDR3s, and a viral motif had to include at least three viral sequences and show V-gene enrichment. Entries here come from immuneACCESS through TCRdb and include only in-frame sequences with V and J called. Some clones fail to appear in such tables; in the studies checked, an unresolved V gene covers under half of the shortfall, and the cause of the remainder is unknown. The DNA was the basis for D and trimming; V, J and clone size are from that table. The sample profile shows some 50,000 clones; approximately 80% of them were found once. Of the sample, about 15% is held by the ten largest clones.

These data come from a study of T cells in localized non-small cell lung cancer (dated by TCRdb to 2020 to 2021). For context, the study as a whole: The study examined T cell repertoires in a few hundred patients with early-stage NSCLC and compared tumors with uninvolved tumor-adjacent lungs. The cohort comprised around 250 treatment-naïve NSCLC patients with resected, localized lung tumors. A mean age of about 66 years was recorded for the NSCLC patients, of whom roughly 130 were male and 90 to 110 were female. Paper-wide results and their limitations: Since the design was exploratory, TCR variables were selected using unadjusted p-values with no false-discovery rate correction. Because multi-region tumor sequencing was not performed, intratumor heterogeneity could not be ruled out. Longer overall survival was associated with higher blood T cell density, whereas shorter survival was associated with higher adjacent-lung clonality. The highest T cell clonality was observed in uninvolved tumor-adjacent lung, where clonality exceeded that of tumor, suggesting that antigenic responses were more focused in uninvolved tumor-adjacent lung. A median of roughly 56 of the top 100 tumor clones were detected in paired uninvolved adjacent lung, and under 30 of these tumor clones were also found among the top 100 clones of the paired uninvolved adjacent lung.

Deletion took 8 bases off V and 4 bases off J, with a span of 12 bases between the germline ends. From a lookup of the germline V gene, CDR1 and CDR2 are SGHRS and YFSETQ. CDR3 length: 13 amino acids, cysteine to phenylalanine. Of the read, only the CDR3 DNA is kept; its 39 bases are in frame from base 1. At diagnosis, tumor, uninvolved tumor-adjacent lung and peripheral blood were collected and then preserved as a mix of FFPE and fresh-frozen material. For TCR repertoire profiling, blood samples were analyzed in the form of peripheral blood mononuclear cells. This material consisted of peripheral blood mononuclear cells, taken before any cancer treatment. This receptor was identified in a man aged 40-75 years with stage III lung adenocarcinoma. The sequence links TRBV5-1 to TRBJ2-2, with the D segment identity uncertain. The CDR3 corresponds to CASLGPGTGELFF. The nucleotide sequence reads TGCGCCAGTCTTGGCCCGGGCACCGGGGAGCTGTTTTTT.